The clone carrying this T cell receptor beta chain was found many times. This sample is part of a study of blood T cells in healthy people across ages. Primers used in a second PCR of roughly 6 to 12 cycles were a sample-barcoded 5' primer and a J-beta primer mix. TCRdb reprocessed the 5' RACE reads via MiXCR and lists one record per CDR3 protein. The repertoire has over 550,000 distinct CDR3 sequences, 25% to 30% of them found once; the top ten carry more than 15%. The CDR3 covers 14 residues. Germline CDR1 reads DFQATT; CDR2 reads SNEGSKA (reference sequence). The J segment lost 2 bases and the V segment lost 4 bases, leaving 5 bases of the junction unmatched.

This clonotype was sampled from an elderly woman in good health. The chain recombines TRBV20-1 with TRBJ2-3, with TRBD2 matching over 8 bases. Sequenced: blood. For the CDR3, the DNA is TGCAGTGCTAATCGGGGGGGAATCACAGATACGCAGTATTTT. It codes for CSANRGGITDTQYF.